The present T cell receptor (beta chain) was sequenced within a study of shared clonotypes between healthy human individuals. Study details: The cohort had a couple of women and three men, ages 18 to 49. Overall study findings and caveats: On the whole, naive subsets had larger estimated richness than memory subsets had.

CDR3 length equals 17 residues. Looked up from germline, CDR1 is SGHTA and CDR2 is FQGTGA. V trimming: 6 bases; J trimming: 2 bases; junction bases outside the gene matches: 12. Notes on this clone: Its antigen is as yet unknown.

Assay runs were performed at deep level. Profiled with immunoSEQ multiplex PCR; TCRdb holds only in-frame clones, not every one. The repertoire holds 1.6 million or so clones, with about 96% as singletons. The sample was naive CD4+ T cells sorted from blood. The subset: CD45RA+ positively selected. The sequence was collected from a young man in good health. This sequence joins TRBV7-3 and TRBJ2-4, with TRBD1 matching over 8 bases. The CDR3 DNA follows: TGTGCCAGCAGTTCTTGGTCGGGACAGGCGTCCAAAAACATTCAGTACTTC. Translating gives CASSSWSGQASKNIQYF. Full variable domain (remainder filled in from reference TRBV7-3 and TRBJ2-4): GAGVSQTPSNKVTEKGKYVELRCDPISGHTALYWYRQSLGQGPEFLIYFQGTGAADDSGLPNDRFFAVRPEGSVSTLKIQRTERGDSAVYLCASSSWSGQASKNIQYFGAGTRLSVL.